This T cell receptor (beta chain) was found in a study of blood T cell repertoires in COVID-19. Study as a whole: There were acute and convalescent COVID-19 samples, and they came from the United States, Italy and Spain.

As processed by the authors: Cell counts per sample came from amplifying reference gene primers. Some clones are missing from TCRdb's copy, which holds only in-frame ones; the method was immunoSEQ multiplex PCR. V, J and clone size are taken as reported in that table, and D and trimming were inferred from the DNA itself. The sample yields a few hundred thousand clones, less than 95% seen once. CDR1 SNHLY and CDR2 FYNNEI come from the germline V gene. Trimming took 6 bases from V and 6 from J; bases not matched to a gene: 3. The CDR3 extends over 14 amino acids. In assigning cohorts, the study relied on participant-reported clinical history. In Cohort 3, a recovered donor had either two negative PCRs, clearance, or symptom resolution.

This TCR was sampled from a man younger than 35 who had recovered from COVID-19. The sequencing input was PBMCs or T cells enriched from blood (not recorded which). The V gene is TRBV2, the J gene TRBJ1-6; 9 positions agree with TRBD1. The CDR3 is CASRGQGSNSPLHF. CDR3 in DNA: TGTGCCAGCAGGGGACAGGGAAGTAATTCACCCCTCCACTTT.